This section outlines one T cell receptor beta chain sequence together with its context. Vbeta (60) and Jbeta (13) primers were used in the PCR. Generated by immunoSEQ multiplex PCR, the TCRdb table keeps only in-frame clones and is missing some. The sample has some 140,000 clones, about 61% seen once. From germline, CDR1 is MNHEY and CDR2 SMNVEV (reference sequence). The CDR3 consists of 15 residues. V was pared by 6 bases and J by 10 bases, with 12 bases of the junction left unmatched. The sample originates from a study of cytomegalovirus exposure and HLA in healthy donors. Sequenced sample: PBMCs. The V gene is TRBV27, the J gene TRBJ1-6; 7 bases map to TRBD1. The origin of this receptor is a middle-aged woman in good health and CMV-seronegative. CDR3 protein: CASRPGQLFWSPLHF. The CDR3 DNA reads as TGTGCCAGCAGACCGGGACAGCTCTTTTGGTCACCCCTCCACTTT.